The 6 T cell receptor beta chains given below trace back to one sample, sequenced in a study of blood T cell repertoires in COVID-19. Sequenced by immunoSEQ multiplex PCR; TCRdb stores in-frame clones only, minus some. The sample has 20,000 or so clones; about 91% are singletons. The source material was peripheral blood. Receptors originate from a woman in her 70s with active COVID-19.

CDR3 in DNA: TGTGCCAGTAGTTCCCTCAGGGGTTCGGATGAGCAGTTCTTC. Translation: CASSSLRGSDEQFF. The chain joins TRBV19 to TRBJ2-1, with D perhaps TRBD1 (6 bases). The V and J ends lost 5 bases and 8 bases respectively, with 16 bases between them. Germline-derived CDR1 and CDR2 are LNHDA and SQIVND (reference sequence). CDR3 length: 14 amino acids.

The rearrangement uses TRBV4-3 and TRBJ2-5; possibly TRBD2 for D (7 bases). Per germline, CDR1 LGHNA and CDR2 YSLEER. Trimming took off 4 bases at V and 5 bases at J, with 17 bases between the two ends. The CDR3 contains 15 residues. The CDR3 loop is CASSRGGGIGETQYF. As DNA, the CDR3 is TGCGCCAGCAGCCGAGGGGGAGGGATAGGTGAGACCCAGTACTTC.

This clone was recorded only once. The gene calls are TRBV10-3 and TRBJ2-7, with D possibly matching TRBD2 (5 bases). CDR3 length equals 15 residues. The V end was cut by 0 bases, the J end by 7 bases, with 16 bases between. Germline V gene data show CDR1 as ENHRY and CDR2 as SYGVKD. CDR3 amino acids: CAISESNSPGGEQYF. In nucleotides, the CDR3 is TGTGCCATCAGTGAGTCGAACAGCCCGGGCGGGGAGCAGTACTTC.

The V gene is TRBV5-1, the J gene TRBJ2-6, with TRBD1 matching over 8 bases. J lost 0 bases, V lost 4 bases, and 6 bases had no gene match. In germline, CDR1 is SGHRS, CDR2 YFSETQ. The CDR3 is 17 amino acids. The CDR3 DNA sequence: TGCGCCAGCAGCACGTCCACAGGGGGCTCTGGGGCCAACGTCCTGACTTTC. Its translation is CASSTSTGGSGANVLTF.

This clone is a singleton in its sample. The chain has TRBV10-3 and TRBJ2-7; TRBD2 matches 7 bases. CDR3 size: 14 residues. Trimming at V came to 3 bases and at J to 5 bases, leaving 7 bases not matched to a gene. The germline V gene encodes CDR1 ENHRY and CDR2 SYGVKD. CDR3 nucleotides: TGTGCCATCAGTGATGCGGGAGTATTCCACGAGCAGTACTTC. Its translation: CAISDAGVFHEQYF.

This clone occurred a few times. V usage is TRBV5-8 and J usage is TRBJ2-3, with TRBD2 identical over 10 bases. CDR1 and CDR2 (germline): SGHTS, YDEGEE. The CDR3 consists of 16 residues. The J segment lost 0 bases and the V segment lost 3 bases, leaving 4 bases of the junction unmatched. The CDR3 DNA reads as TGTGCCAGCAGCTCCGGACTAGCGGCTAGCACAGATACGCAGTATTTT. It translates to CASSSGLAASTDTQYF.